The TCR beta chain under discussion was sequenced for a study of shared clonotypes between healthy human individuals. Those who donated, Caucasian adults without exception, all lived in Nashville, Tennessee. Input per replicate PCR of unsorted PBMC was roughly 300 ng DNA, corresponding to roughly 28,000 T cell genomes. Authors' processing steps: Junction-only immunoSEQ sequences carried no quality scores, so filtering differed. Measured with immunoSEQ multiplex PCR; TCRdb has only the in-frame clones, and not every one. Clonal size and the V and J genes are those of that table, whereas D and trimming came from the DNA. The sample shows fewer than 500,000 clones, roughly 79% of them seen only once. V was clipped by 2 bases and J by 4 bases, with 11 bases between them. Germline lookup yields CDR1 MDHEN and CDR2 SYDVKM. This CDR3 region has 14 residues.

The specimen was PBMCs. The V gene is TRBV28, the J gene TRBJ2-5; the D call may be TRBD1 or TRBD2 (5 bases each). This clonotype originated in a woman aged 40 to 49 in good health. Some clones in this sample may be carry-over from other donors' samples. The CDR3 region has the DNA TGTGCCAGCAGTTTAAGATCGGGGCGAGAGACCCAGTACTTC. This sequence encodes CASSLRSGRETQYF. Based on the CDR3 plus reference TRBV28 and TRBJ2-5, the full variable domain is DVKVTQSSRYLVKRTGEKVFLECVQDMDHENMFWYRQDPGLGLRLIYFSYDVKMKEKGDIPEGYSVSREKKERFSLILESASTNQTSMYLCASSLRSGRETQYFGPGTRLLVL.